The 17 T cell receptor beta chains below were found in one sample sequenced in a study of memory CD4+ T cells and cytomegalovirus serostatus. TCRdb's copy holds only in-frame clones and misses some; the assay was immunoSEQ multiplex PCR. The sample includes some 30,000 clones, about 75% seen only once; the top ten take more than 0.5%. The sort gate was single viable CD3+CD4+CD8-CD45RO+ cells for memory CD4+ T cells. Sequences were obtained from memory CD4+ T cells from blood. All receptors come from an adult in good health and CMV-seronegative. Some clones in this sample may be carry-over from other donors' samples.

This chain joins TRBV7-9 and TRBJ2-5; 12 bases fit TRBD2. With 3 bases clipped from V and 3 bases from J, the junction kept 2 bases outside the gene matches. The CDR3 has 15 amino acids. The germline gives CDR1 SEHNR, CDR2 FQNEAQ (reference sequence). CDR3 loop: CASSFGLAGKETQYF. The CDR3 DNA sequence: TGTGCCAGCAGCTTTGGACTAGCGGGGAAAGAGACCCAGTACTTC.

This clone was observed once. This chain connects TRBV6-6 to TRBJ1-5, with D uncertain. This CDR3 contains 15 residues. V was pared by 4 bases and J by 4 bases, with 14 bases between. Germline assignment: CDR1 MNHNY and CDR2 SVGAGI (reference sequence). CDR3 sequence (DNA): TGTGCCAGCAGTTGGCAGGCTATAGCGAATCAGCCCCAGCATTTT. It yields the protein CASSWQAIANQPQHF.

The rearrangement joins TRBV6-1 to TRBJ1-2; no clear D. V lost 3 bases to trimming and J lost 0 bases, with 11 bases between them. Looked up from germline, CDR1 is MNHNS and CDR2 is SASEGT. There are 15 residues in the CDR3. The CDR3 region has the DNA TGTGCCAGCAGTGAGGCTTCTGGGGCTAACTATGGCTACACCTTC. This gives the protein CASSEASGANYGYTF.

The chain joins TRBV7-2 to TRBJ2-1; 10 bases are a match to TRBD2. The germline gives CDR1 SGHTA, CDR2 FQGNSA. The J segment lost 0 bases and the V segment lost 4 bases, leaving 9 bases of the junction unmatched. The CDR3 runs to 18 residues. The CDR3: CASSSPSGGVSSYNEQFF. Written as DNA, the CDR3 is TGTGCCAGCAGCTCCCCTAGCGGGGGAGTTTCCTCCTACAATGAGCAGTTCTTC.

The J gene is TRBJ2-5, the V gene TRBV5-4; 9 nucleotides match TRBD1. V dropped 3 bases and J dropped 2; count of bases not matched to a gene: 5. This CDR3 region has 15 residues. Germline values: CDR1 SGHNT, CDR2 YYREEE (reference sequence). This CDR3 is CASSSTGGGQETQYF. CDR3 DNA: TGTGCCAGCAGCTCAACAGGGGGCGGTCAAGAGACCCAGTACTTC. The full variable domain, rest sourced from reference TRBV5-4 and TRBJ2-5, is ETGVTQSPTHLIKTRGQQVTLRCSSQSGHNTVSWYQQALGQGPQFIFQYYREEENGRGNFPPRFSGLQFPNYSSELNVNALELDDSALYLCASSSTGGGQETQYFGPGTRLLVL.

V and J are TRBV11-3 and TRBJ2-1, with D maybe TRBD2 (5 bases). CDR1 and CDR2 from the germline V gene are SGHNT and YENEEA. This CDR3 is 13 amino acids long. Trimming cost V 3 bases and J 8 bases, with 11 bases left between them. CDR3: CASSFSSNDEQFF. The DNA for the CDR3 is TGTGCCAGCAGCTTCTCTAGCAACGATGAGCAGTTCTTC.

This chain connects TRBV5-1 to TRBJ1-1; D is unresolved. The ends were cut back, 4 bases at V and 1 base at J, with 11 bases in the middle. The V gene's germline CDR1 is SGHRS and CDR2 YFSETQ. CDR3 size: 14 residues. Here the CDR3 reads CASSPPDSNTEAFF. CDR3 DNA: TGCGCCAGCAGCCCCCCGGACTCGAACACTGAAGCTTTCTTT. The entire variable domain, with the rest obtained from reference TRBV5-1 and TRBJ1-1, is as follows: KAGVTQTPRYLIKTRGQQVTLSCSPISGHRSVSWYQQTPGQGLQFLFEYFSETQRNKGNFPGRFSGRQFSNSRSEMNVSTLELGDSALYLCASSPPDSNTEAFFGQGTRLTVV.

CDR3 nucleotides: TGTGCCAGCAGTCTTGGGGTCTCGCTGGACAATGAGCAGTTCTTC. This sequence encodes CASSLGVSLDNEQFF. The chain is built from TRBV7-9 and TRBJ2-1; D remains unclear. The CDR3 spans 15 residues. Germline V lookup: CDR1 SEHNR, CDR2 FQNEAQ (reference sequence). V was cut by 6 bases and J by 5 bases, with 17 bases left in between.

The CDR3, as DNA: TGCGCCAGCAGCCCCGGATGTCCAGGGAACCGTTTAACCGGGGAGCTGTTTTTT. This sequence encodes CASSPGCPGNRLTGELFF. The V gene is TRBV23-1, the J gene TRBJ2-2; weak D call: TRBD1 (5 bases). TRBV23-1 is noted as an ORF with a role that remains uncertain. Trimming shortened V by 6 bases and J by 5 bases, and 25 bases separated the two germline ends. The CDR3 length is 18 residues.

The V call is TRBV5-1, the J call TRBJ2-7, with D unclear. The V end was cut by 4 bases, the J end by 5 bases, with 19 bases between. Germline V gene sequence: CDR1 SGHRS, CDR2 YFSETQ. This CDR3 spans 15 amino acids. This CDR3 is CASSPRQYEDHEQYF. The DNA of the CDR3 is TGCGCCAGCAGCCCCCGCCAGTACGAGGATCACGAGCAGTACTTC.

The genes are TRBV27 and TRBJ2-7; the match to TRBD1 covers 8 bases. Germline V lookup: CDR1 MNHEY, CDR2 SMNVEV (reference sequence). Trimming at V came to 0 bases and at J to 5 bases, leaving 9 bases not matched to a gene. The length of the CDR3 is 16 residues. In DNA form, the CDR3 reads TGTGCCAGCAGTTTATCGCCGGACAGGGCATCCCACGAGCAGTACTTC. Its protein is CASSLSPDRASHEQYF.

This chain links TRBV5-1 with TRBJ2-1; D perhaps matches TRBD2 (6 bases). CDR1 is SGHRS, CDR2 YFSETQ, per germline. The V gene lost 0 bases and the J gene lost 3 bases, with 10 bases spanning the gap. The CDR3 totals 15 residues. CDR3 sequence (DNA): TGCGCCAGCAGCTTGGCGGCGGGGATCTACAATGAGCAGTTCTTC. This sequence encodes CASSLAAGIYNEQFF.

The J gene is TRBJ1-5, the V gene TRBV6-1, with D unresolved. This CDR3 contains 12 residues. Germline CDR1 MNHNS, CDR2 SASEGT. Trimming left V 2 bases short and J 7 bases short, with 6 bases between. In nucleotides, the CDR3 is TGTGCCAGCAGTGAATTTGAACAGCCCCAGCATTTT. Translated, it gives CASSEFEQPQHF.

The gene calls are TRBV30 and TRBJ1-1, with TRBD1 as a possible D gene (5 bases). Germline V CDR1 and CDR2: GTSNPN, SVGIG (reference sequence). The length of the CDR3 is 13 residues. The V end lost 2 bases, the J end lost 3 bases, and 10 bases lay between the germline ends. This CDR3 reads CAWSRGLDTEAFF. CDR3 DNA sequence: TGTGCCTGGAGTCGGGGGTTGGACACTGAAGCTTTCTTT. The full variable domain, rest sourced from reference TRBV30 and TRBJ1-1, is SQTIHQWPATLVQPVGSPLSLECTVEGTSNPNLYWYRQAAGRGLQLLFYSVGIGQISSEVPQNLSASRPQDRQFILSSKKLLLSDSGFYLCAWSRGLDTEAFFGQGTRLTVV.

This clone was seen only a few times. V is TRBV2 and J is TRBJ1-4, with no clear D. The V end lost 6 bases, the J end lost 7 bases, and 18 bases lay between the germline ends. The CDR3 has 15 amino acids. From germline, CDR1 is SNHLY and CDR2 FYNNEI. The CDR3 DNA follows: TGTGCCAGCAGGGAGACACGGTCCGGTGGTGAAAAACTGTTTTTT. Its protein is CASRETRSGGEKLFF.

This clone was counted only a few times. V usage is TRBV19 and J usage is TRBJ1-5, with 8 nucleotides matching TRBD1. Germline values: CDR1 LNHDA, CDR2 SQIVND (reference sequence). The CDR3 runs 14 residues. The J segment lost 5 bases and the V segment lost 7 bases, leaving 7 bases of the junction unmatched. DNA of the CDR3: TGTGCCAGTAATGAACAGGGGGGGGATCAGCCCCAGCATTTT. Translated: CASNEQGGDQPQHF.

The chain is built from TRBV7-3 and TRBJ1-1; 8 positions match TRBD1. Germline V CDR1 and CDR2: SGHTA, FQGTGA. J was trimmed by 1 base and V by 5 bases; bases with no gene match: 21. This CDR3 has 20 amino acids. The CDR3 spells CASSLGGEGDRRDGNTEAFF. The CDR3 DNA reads TGTGCCAGCAGCCTAGGAGGAGAAGGGGACAGGCGGGATGGGAACACTGAAGCTTTCTTT.